This T cell receptor (beta chain) is drawn from a study of cytomegalovirus exposure and HLA in healthy donors. Primers for the PCR totalled 60 Vbeta and 13 Jbeta. Data came from immunoSEQ multiplex PCR; TCRdb stores just in-frame clones and leaves some out. The sample carries roughly 130,000 clones, roughly 74% recorded once. This clone was detected a few times. The TCR sequence derives from a woman between 50 and 59 years old in good health and CMV-seropositive. The specimen sequenced was PBMCs.

Written as DNA, the CDR3 is TGCGCCAGCAGCTTGGCAAGCGGGGGAGAAGCTTTCTTT. Protein product: CASSLASGGEAFF. The rearrangement joins TRBV5-1 to TRBJ1-1; weak D call: TRBD1 (5 bases). Trimming stripped 0 bases from V and 8 bases from J, with 11 bases between. The CDR3 runs to 13 residues. Germline V gene sequence: CDR1 SGHRS, CDR2 YFSETQ.